The T cell receptor (beta chain) under discussion was sequenced for a study of shared clonotypes between healthy human individuals. All donors were Caucasian adults living in Nashville, Tennessee. Trimming removed 0 bases from V and 10 bases from J, with 18 bases in between. Germline lookup yields CDR1 LNHNV and CDR2 YYDKDF (reference sequence). The CDR3 runs to 15 residues. Genomic DNA belonging to each subset was distributed in equal measure over several immunoSEQ plates. TCRdb's copy holds only in-frame clones and misses some; the assay was immunoSEQ multiplex PCR. The top ten hold about 0.45% of the sample, which has over 1.5 million clones, around 98% seen once.

The sample consisted of naive CD4+ T cells sorted from blood. The subset here: CD45RA+ positively selected. This clonotype was obtained from a man aged 25-40 years in good health. The chain couples TRBV15 to TRBJ1-1; D is unclear. CDR3 nucleotide sequence: TGTGCCACCAGCAGAGAGGTGTCGGGGATCGGGGTAGCTTTCTTT. This gives the protein CATSREVSGIGVAFF.